These 3 T cell receptor beta chains originate from one sample sequenced in a study of blood T cells in healthy people across ages. Sample-barcoded 5' priming and a J-beta primer mix drove a second PCR of about 6 to 12 cycles. TCRdb processed the 5' RACE reads anew with MiXCR; each CDR3 protein has one entry. The table shows 1.5 million to 2 million distinct CDR3 sequences, with about 30% occurring only once. Specimen: blood. The source is a woman aged 25-40 years in good health.

This chain connects TRBV7-2 to TRBJ1-1; D perhaps matches TRBD1 (5 bases). Germline CDR1 reads SGHTA; CDR2 reads FQGNSA. V dropped 6 bases and J dropped 6 bases, with 17 bases sitting between them. CDR3 length equals 14 residues. The CDR3 coding sequence is TGTGCCAGCAGGCCAGACCCAGGGAGGCCTGAAGCTTTCTTT. This gives the protein CASRPDPGRPEAFF.

The chain employs TRBV27 and TRBJ2-1, with D perhaps TRBD1 or TRBD2 (6 bases each). The ends were cut back, 3 bases at V and 10 bases at J, with 19 bases in the middle. The CDR3 has 15 residues. Germline CDR1 reads MNHEY; CDR2 reads SMNVEV (reference sequence). CDR3 sequence: CASSFRGPSSYEQFF. The CDR3 region has the DNA TGTGCCAGCAGTTTTCGGGGGCCTAGCTCCTACGAGCAGTTCTTC.

The J gene is TRBJ2-1, the V gene TRBV10-3; TRBD1 aligns across 9 bases. Germline V lookup: CDR1 ENHRY, CDR2 SYGVKD. Germline trimming cut 6 bases from V and 7 bases from J; bases unmatched to any gene: 7. The CDR3 loop spans 14 amino acids. Here the CDR3 reads CAIREGTGINEQFF. The CDR3 DNA reads as TGTGCCATCAGGGAGGGGACAGGGATAAATGAGCAGTTCTTC.